These T cell receptor beta chains were read from a single sample in a study of cytomegalovirus exposure and HLA in healthy donors. Sequenced by immunoSEQ multiplex PCR; TCRdb stores in-frame clones only, minus some. In the table there are 100,000 to 150,000 clones, roughly 90% of which are singletons. Sequences were obtained from PBMCs. The receptors come from a woman aged 18 to 35 in good health and CMV-seronegative. Each CDR3 is given with its conserved first and last residue. The D gene is left open where the match is weak.

TRBV5-4,TRBD1,TRBJ2-7,16,CASRPQGGAKPYEQYF
TRBV6-1,TRBD2,TRBJ2-1,13,CASSDSGRLEQFF
TRBV7-9,TRBD1,TRBJ1-2,17,CASSPHRRTGGDYGYTF
TRBV19,TRBD1,TRBJ1-4,14,CASSRDRVNEKLFF
TRBV2,.,TRBJ2-7,16,CASSETSGIHAYEQYF
TRBV2,.,TRBJ1-2,15,CASSARRESNYGYTF
TRBV7-8,TRBD2,TRBJ2-7,12,CASRLAGEEQYF
TRBV7-3,.,TRBJ2-2,21,CASSLWTGLAPRVSNTGELFF
TRBV18,.,TRBJ1-2,15,CASSPTGGMDYGYTF
TRBV2,.,TRBJ1-6,13,CASSELYNSPLHF
TRBV6-1,.,TRBJ2-7,14,CATKIWGGRYEQYF
TRBV6-6,TRBD2,TRBJ2-1,14,CASSYGTSGLGQFF
TRBV29-1,.,TRBJ2-1,11,CSSGGAGEQFF
TRBV2,.,TRBJ2-2,17,CASSPPRRGRNTGELFF